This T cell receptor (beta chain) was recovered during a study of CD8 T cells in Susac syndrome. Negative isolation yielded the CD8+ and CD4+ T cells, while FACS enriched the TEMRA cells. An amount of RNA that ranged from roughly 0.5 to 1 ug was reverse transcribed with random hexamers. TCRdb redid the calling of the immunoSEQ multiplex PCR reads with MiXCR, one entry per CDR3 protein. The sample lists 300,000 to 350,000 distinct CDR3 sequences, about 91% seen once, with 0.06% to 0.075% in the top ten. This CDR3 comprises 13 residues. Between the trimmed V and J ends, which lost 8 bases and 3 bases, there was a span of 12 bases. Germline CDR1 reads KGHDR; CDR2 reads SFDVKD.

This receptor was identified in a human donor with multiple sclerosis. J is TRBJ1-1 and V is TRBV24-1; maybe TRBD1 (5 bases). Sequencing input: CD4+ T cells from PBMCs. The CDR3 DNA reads TGTGCCACCAAGCGGGGGGGGGACACTGAAGCTTTCTTT. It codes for CATKRGGDTEAFF.